The T cell receptor beta chain under discussion was sequenced for a study of blood T cell repertoires in COVID-19. The germline V gene has CDR1 SGHTA and CDR2 FQGNSA. The CDR3 has 15 residues. V was trimmed by 5 bases and J by 6 bases, leaving 20 bases between them. In the source study's methods: Reference gene primer amplification yielded estimated nucleated cell counts. Profiled with immunoSEQ multiplex PCR; TCRdb holds only in-frame clones, not every one. Clone size and the V and J calls come from that table; the DNA yielded D and trimming. The sample contains approximately 46,000 clones, about 85% of which appear only once.

The V gene is TRBV7-2, the J gene TRBJ2-7; D unresolved. The sequence came from a man in his 60s with acute or convalescent COVID-19. The sample was peripheral blood. CDR3 protein: CASSPLGLSLTEQYF. Here the CDR3 DNA reads TGTGCCAGCAGCCCTTTGGGCCTATCATTGACCGAGCAGTACTTC. The whole variable domain, remainder taken from reference TRBV7-2 and TRBJ2-7, is GAGVSQSPSNKVTEKGKDVELRCDPISGHTALYWYRQSLGQGLEFLIYFQGNSAPDKSGLPSDRFSAERTGGSVSTLTIQRTQQEDSAVYLCASSPLGLSLTEQYFGPGTRLTVT.